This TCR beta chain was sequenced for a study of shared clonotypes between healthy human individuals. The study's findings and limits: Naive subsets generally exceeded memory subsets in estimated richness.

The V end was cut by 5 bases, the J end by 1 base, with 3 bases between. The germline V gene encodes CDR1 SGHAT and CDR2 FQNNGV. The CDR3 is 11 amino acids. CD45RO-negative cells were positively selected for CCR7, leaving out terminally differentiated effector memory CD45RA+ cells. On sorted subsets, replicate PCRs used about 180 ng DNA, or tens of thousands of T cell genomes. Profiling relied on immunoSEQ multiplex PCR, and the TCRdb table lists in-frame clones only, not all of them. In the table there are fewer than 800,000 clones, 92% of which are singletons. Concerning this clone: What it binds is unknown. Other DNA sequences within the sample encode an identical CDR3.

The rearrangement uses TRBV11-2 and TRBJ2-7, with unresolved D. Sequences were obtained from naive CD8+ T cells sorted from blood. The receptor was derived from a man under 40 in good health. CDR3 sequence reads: CASSHSYEQYF. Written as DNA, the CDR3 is TGTGCCAGCAGCCATTCCTACGAGCAGTACTTC.